The T cell receptor (beta chain) under discussion was sequenced for a study of early T cells in non-severe SARS-CoV-2 infection. Trimming cost V 7 bases and J 8 bases, with 14 bases left between them. The CDR3 loop spans 12 amino acids. TCRdb re-called the 5' RACE reads through MiXCR, storing one row per CDR3 protein. Here the sample spans 65,000 to 85,000 distinct CDR3 sequences, roughly 11% being singletons. The clonotype comes from an adult who was a healthcare worker with PCR-confirmed SARS-CoV-2 infection or an uninfected control (not recorded which). This chain connects TRBV12-3 or TRBV12-4 to TRBJ1-2, with D perhaps matching TRBD1 (6 bases). The material sequenced was whole blood. The CDR3 reads CASTQGTTGYTF. The CDR3 DNA follows: TGTGCCAGCACCCAGGGGACAACCGGCTACACCTTC.